Sequencing of this T cell receptor (beta chain) was carried out in a study of T cells in Graves' hyperthyroidism and ophthalmopathy. Regarding the study as a whole: A median about 6.2 months before onset, the model predicted ophthalmopathy.

Participants, patients aged 18 to 65, had newly diagnosed hyperthyroidism with a duration under 2 months. On the basis of clinical symptoms, serum thyroxine and TRAb, thyroid ultrasound and orbital computed tomography, diagnoses were made. Amplification targeted TCR beta CDR3 regions from RNA transcripts. When the TCR CDR3 underwent first-round RT-PCR, the HTBI primer set was used. TCRdb fed the multiplex PCR reads into MiXCR, producing one record per CDR3 protein. Found here are about 110,000 distinct CDR3 sequences, about a sixth of them singletons; the top ten hold about 40%. This clonotype was found many times. Antigen unknown. Germline V gene sequence: CDR1 GTSNPN, CDR2 SVGIG (reference sequence). This CDR3 spans 14 amino acids. V lost 1 base to trimming and J lost 8 bases; unmatched junction nucleotides: 5.

This TCR derives from a woman aged 45 to 65 with Graves' hyperthyroidism. The sample consisted of blood. The rearrangement uses TRBV30 and TRBJ2-1, with 10 bases that match TRBD2. The CDR3: CAWSDSGRFDEQFF. DNA of the CDR3: TGTGCCTGGAGTGATAGCGGGAGGTTCGATGAGCAGTTCTTC.